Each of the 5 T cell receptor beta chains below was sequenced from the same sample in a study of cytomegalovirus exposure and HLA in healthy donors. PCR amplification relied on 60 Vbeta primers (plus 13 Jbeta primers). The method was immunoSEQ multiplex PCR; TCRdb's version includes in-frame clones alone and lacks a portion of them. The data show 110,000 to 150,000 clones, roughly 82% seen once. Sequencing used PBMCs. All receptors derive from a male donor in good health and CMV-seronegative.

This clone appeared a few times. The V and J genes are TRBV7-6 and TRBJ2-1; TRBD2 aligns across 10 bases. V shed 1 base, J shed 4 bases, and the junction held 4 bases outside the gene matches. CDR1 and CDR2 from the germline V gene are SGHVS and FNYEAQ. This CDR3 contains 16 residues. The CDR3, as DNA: TGTGCCAGCAGCTTAGGGCCTAGCGGGAGTTACAATGAGCAGTTCTTC. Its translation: CASSLGPSGSYNEQFF.

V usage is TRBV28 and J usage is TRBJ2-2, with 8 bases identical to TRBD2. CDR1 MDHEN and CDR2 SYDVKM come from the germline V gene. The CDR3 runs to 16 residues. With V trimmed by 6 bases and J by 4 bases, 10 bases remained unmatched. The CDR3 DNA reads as TGTGCCAGCAGCGGAAGCGGGAGAAAGGGCACCGGGGAGCTGTTTTTT. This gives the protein CASSGSGRKGTGELFF. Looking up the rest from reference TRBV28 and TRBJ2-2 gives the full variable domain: DVKVTQSSRYLVKRTGEKVFLECVQDMDHENMFWYRQDPGLGLRLIYFSYDVKMKEKGDIPEGYSVSREKKERFSLILESASTNQTSMYLCASSGSGRKGTGELFFGEGSRLTVL.

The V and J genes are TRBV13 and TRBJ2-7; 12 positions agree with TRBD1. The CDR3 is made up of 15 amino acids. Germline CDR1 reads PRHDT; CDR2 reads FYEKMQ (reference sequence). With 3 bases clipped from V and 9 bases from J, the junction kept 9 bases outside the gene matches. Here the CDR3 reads CASSFLRDRGRMQYF. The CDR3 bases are TGTGCCAGCAGCTTCCTCCGGGACAGGGGGCGCATGCAGTACTTC.

CDR3 sequence reads: CASSEVLSGLEYEQYF. In nucleotides, the CDR3 is TGTGCCAGCAGTGAAGTCCTTTCTGGACTAGAATACGAGCAGTACTTC. This chain uses TRBV6-1 with TRBJ2-7, with 7 bases lining up with TRBD2. The germline CDR1 and CDR2 sequences are MNHNS and SASEGT. The CDR3 runs 16 residues. V lost 1 base to trimming and J lost 4 bases; unmatched junction nucleotides: 10.

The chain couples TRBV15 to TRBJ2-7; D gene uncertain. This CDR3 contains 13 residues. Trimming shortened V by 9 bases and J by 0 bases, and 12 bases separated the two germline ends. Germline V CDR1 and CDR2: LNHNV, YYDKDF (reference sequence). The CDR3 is CATSELISYEQYF. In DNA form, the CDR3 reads TGTGCCACTTCGGAGCTCATCTCCTACGAGCAGTACTTC.